These 27 T cell receptor beta chains originate from one sample sequenced in a study of shared T cell receptors in the human thymus. Some clones are missing from TCRdb's copy, which holds only in-frame ones; the method was immunoSEQ multiplex PCR. The repertoire holds under 700,000 clones, with about four fifths as singletons. These data were likewise used in another study, on human thymus T cells.

Sample: thymocytes. The receptor source for this set is a boy younger than two with a congenital heart defect.

This clone was observed a single time. The chain couples TRBV4-2 to TRBJ2-7; 8 bases are a match to TRBD2. This CDR3 region has 18 residues. Losses at the gene ends were 0 bases for V and 6 bases for J; bases not matched to a gene: 16. Germline CDR1 is LGHNA and CDR2 is YNFKEQ. CDR3 sequence reads: CASSQEGGLGSGKSEQYF. The CDR3 nucleotides read TGTGCCAGCAGCCAAGAGGGGGGTCTGGGTAGCGGGAAAAGCGAGCAGTACTTC.

The rearrangement joins TRBV27 to TRBJ2-5, with a possible D match to TRBD1 (5 bases). Germline loops: CDR1 MNHEY, CDR2 SMNVEV (reference sequence). Deletions cut 3 bases from V and 5 bases from J, with 16 bases between. There are 15 residues in the CDR3. CDR3 region: CASSFRRDRRETQYF. The CDR3 region has the DNA TGTGCCAGCAGTTTTAGACGCGACAGAAGGGAGACCCAGTACTTC.

The J gene is TRBJ1-3, the V gene TRBV28; D not resolved. The germline V gene encodes CDR1 MDHEN and CDR2 SYDVKM. The CDR3 loop spans 15 amino acids. V gave up 7 bases and J gave up 2 bases, with 15 bases separating them. This CDR3 is CASKGRGSPGNTIYF. The CDR3 nucleotides read TGTGCCAGCAAAGGTCGGGGATCACCTGGAAACACCATATATTTT.

This chain connects TRBV7-3 to TRBJ2-2, with TRBD2 matching 10 bases. Unmatched junction bases numbered 5, after V lost 1 base and J lost 6 bases. The germline CDR1 and CDR2 sequences are SGHTA and FQGTGA. The CDR3 totals 16 residues. CDR3 bases: TGTGCCAGCAGCTTAAACGCGGGGACTAGCGCCGGGGAGCTGTTTTTT. It encodes CASSLNAGTSAGELFF. Combining the CDR3 with reference TRBV7-3 and TRBJ2-2 gives the whole variable domain GAGVSQTPSNKVTEKGKYVELRCDPISGHTALYWYRQSLGQGPEFLIYFQGTGAADDSGLPNDRFFAVRPEGSVSTLKIQRTERGDSAVYLCASSLNAGTSAGELFFGEGSRLTVL.

The chain has TRBV11-3 and TRBJ2-5, with TRBD2 matching 11 bases. J gave up 0 bases and V 1 base, and 7 bases lay outside the gene matches. The germline V gene encodes CDR1 SGHNT and CDR2 YENEEA. CDR3 size: 18 residues. For the CDR3, the DNA is TGTGCCAGCAGCTTAGGAAAGATAGCGGGAGGGTACCAAGAGACCCAGTACTTC. Protein sequence: CASSLGKIAGGYQETQYF.

The V and J genes are TRBV6-5 and TRBJ2-2; D call uncertain. The CDR3 extends over 13 amino acids. In germline, CDR1 is MNHEY, CDR2 SVGAGI. Trimming took off 3 bases at V and 3 bases at J, with 5 bases between the two ends. DNA for the CDR3: TGTGCCAGCAGTTATGCGGACACCGGGGAGCTGTTTTTT. Residues: CASSYADTGELFF.

The gene calls are TRBV4-1 and TRBJ2-7; 8 nucleotides agree with TRBD1. The CDR3 is 17 amino acids. V gave up 0 bases and J gave up 2 bases; unmatched junction bases: 9. Germline V gives CDR1 MGHRA, CDR2 YSYEKL. CDR3 nucleotides: TGCGCCAGCAGCCAAGATTGGATTGACAGGGGAACCTACGAGCAGTACTTC. It codes for CASSQDWIDRGTYEQYF.

The rearrangement links TRBV27 to TRBJ1-1, with 8 bases aligning to TRBD1. In germline, CDR1 is MNHEY, CDR2 SMNVEV (reference sequence). After removal of 5 bases from V and 0 bases from J, the junction contained 11 bases not matched to a gene. This CDR3 comprises 17 residues. The CDR3 is CASSILRGPGMNTEAFF. DNA for the CDR3: TGTGCCAGCAGTATCCTCAGGGGGCCTGGGATGAACACTGAAGCTTTCTTT.

This sequence joins TRBV9 and TRBJ1-1; no reliable D call. The CDR3 extends over 17 amino acids. CDR1 is SGDLS and CDR2 is YYNGEE in the germline V gene. V was pared by 0 bases and J by 2 bases, with 17 bases between. The CDR3 reads CASSVVAEVAINTEAFF. The CDR3 bases are TGTGCCAGCAGCGTAGTCGCGGAGGTCGCGATAAACACTGAAGCTTTCTTT.

The chain employs TRBV7-2 and TRBJ2-7, with 7 bases fitting TRBD2. The V gene's germline CDR1 is SGHTA and CDR2 FQGNSA. There are 16 residues in the CDR3. With 2 bases clipped from V and 3 bases from J, the junction kept 10 bases outside the gene matches. The DNA for the CDR3 is TGTGCCAGCAGCTTAAGGGGTACTAGCGTCATCTACGAGCAGTACTTC. Amino acids: CASSLRGTSVIYEQYF.

The rearrangement uses TRBV27 and TRBJ2-6, with 7 bases fitting TRBD1. The CDR3 has 17 residues. CDR1 is MNHEY, CDR2 SMNVEV, per germline (reference sequence). V trimming: 6 bases; J trimming: 1 base; junction bases outside the gene matches: 9. The CDR3 DNA is TGTGCCAGCAGCCCCGGGACAGCCGAATCTGGGGCCAACGTCCTGACTTTC. This gives the protein CASSPGTAESGANVLTF.

This clone showed up just once. The CDR3 spells CASSLERVAGTLYGYTF. The CDR3 DNA reads as TGTGCCAGCAGCTTAGAACGCGTTGCCGGGACACTTTATGGCTACACCTTC. The gene calls are TRBV11-3 and TRBJ1-2; perhaps TRBD1 as D (6 bases). The CDR3 runs to 17 residues. Trimming removed 0 bases at V and 5 bases at J, with 19 bases between. Germline loops: CDR1 SGHNT, CDR2 YENEEA.

This chain uses TRBV11-2 with TRBJ1-2, with 8 bases matching TRBD1. V was pared by 1 base and J by 4 bases, with 8 bases of the junction left unmatched. This CDR3 is built from 16 residues. Looked up from germline, CDR1 is SGHAT and CDR2 is FQNNGV. CDR3 sequence (DNA): TGTGCCAGCAGCTTAGGGGTAGGACAGGGTCTCTATGGCTACACCTTC. This codes for CASSLGVGQGLYGYTF.

The chain links TRBV6-5 to TRBJ2-1; D possibly corresponds to TRBD2 (6 bases). From germline, CDR1 is MNHEY and CDR2 SVGAGI. V was pared by 2 bases and J by 3 bases, with 11 bases between. This CDR3 region has 15 residues. The CDR3 DNA is TGTGCCAGCAGTTACGGCTCTAGCGACTACAATGAGCAGTTCTTC. Translating it yields CASSYGSSDYNEQFF.

The chain recombines TRBV25-1 with TRBJ2-2; TRBD1 matches at 8 bases. Trimming removed 3 bases from V and 6 bases from J; junction bases left unmatched: 6. The CDR3 sequence is 15 residues long. The germline V gene has CDR1 MGHDK and CDR2 SYGVNS. The CDR3 is CASSDQSRGPGELFF. The CDR3 nucleotides are TGTGCCAGCAGTGACCAATCCAGGGGGCCCGGGGAGCTGTTTTTT.

The sample holds a few counts of this clone. The rearrangement links TRBV6-1 to TRBJ2-7; 8 positions match TRBD1. The germline gives CDR1 MNHNS, CDR2 SASEGT. The CDR3 consists of 14 residues. V lost 11 bases, J lost 1 base, and 10 bases stayed unmatched. This CDR3 reads CAGSVGTGSYEQYF. The CDR3 DNA follows: TGTGCCGGTTCGGTGGGGACAGGATCCTACGAGCAGTACTTC.

The V gene is TRBV11-2, the J gene TRBJ2-1; D possibly corresponds to TRBD1 (6 bases). The CDR3 loop spans 18 amino acids. V was clipped by 7 bases and J by 1 base, with 23 bases between them. Germline assignment: CDR1 SGHAT and CDR2 FQNNGV. The CDR3 DNA reads as TGTGCCAGCACCCCAGGGGTAGGTCCGAGAGTGTCCTACAATGAGCAGTTCTTC. Translated, it gives CASTPGVGPRVSYNEQFF.

This clone was detected a few times. V gene TRBV19 combines with J gene TRBJ1-5; D unclear. Germline assignment: CDR1 LNHDA and CDR2 SQIVND (reference sequence). This CDR3 region has 14 residues. Deletions cut 1 base from V and 5 bases from J, with 9 bases between. CDR3 DNA: TGTGCCAGTAGTATAGGGTCCCAGGATCAGCCCCAGCATTTT. Translated: CASSIGSQDQPQHF.

The gene calls are TRBV27 and TRBJ2-1, with TRBD2 matching over 11 bases. Trimming removed 2 bases from V and 5 bases from J; junction bases left unmatched: 17. The CDR3 is 20 amino acids. CDR1 and CDR2 from the germline V gene are MNHEY and SMNVEV (reference sequence). The CDR3 protein is CASSLIPGVAGGGPNNEQFF. CDR3 bases: TGTGCCAGCAGTTTAATCCCCGGGGTAGCGGGAGGGGGGCCAAACAATGAGCAGTTCTTC.

The chain links TRBV6-5 to TRBJ1-2; possible D gene TRBD1, 6 bases. The CDR3 loop spans 12 amino acids. Deletions cut 9 bases from V and 8 bases from J, with 16 bases between. Germline lookup yields CDR1 MNHEY and CDR2 SVGAGI. The CDR3: CASGAGASGYTF. Written as DNA, the CDR3 is TGTGCCAGTGGGGCAGGGGCGTCCGGCTACACCTTC.

The chain couples TRBV6-5 to TRBJ1-1, with D maybe TRBD1 (6 bases). Germline V gene lookup returns CDR1 MNHEY and CDR2 SVGAGI. The CDR3 has 15 residues. V was trimmed by 8 bases and J by 0 bases, leaving 16 bases between them. The DNA of the CDR3 is TGTGCCAGCGATCGGGGGGCCCCATTGAACACTGAAGCTTTCTTT. This sequence encodes CASDRGAPLNTEAFF.

V is TRBV4-1 and J is TRBJ2-5, with 12 bases that match TRBD2. Germline CDR1 is MGHRA and CDR2 is YSYEKL. Trimming removed 4 bases from V and 3 bases from J; junction bases left unmatched: 3. The CDR3 contains 15 residues. The CDR3 here is CASSPTSGSEETQYF. CDR3 nucleotide sequence: TGCGCCAGCAGCCCGACTAGCGGGAGTGAAGAGACCCAGTACTTC.

The chain has TRBV2 and TRBJ2-1, with 8 bases lining up with TRBD1. The V gene's germline CDR1 is SNHLY and CDR2 FYNNEI. This CDR3 has 14 residues. The ends lost 8 bases at V and 7 bases at J; junction bases unmatched: 10. CDR3 residues: CASFEDRVTNEQFF. CDR3 nucleotide sequence: TGTGCCAGCTTCGAGGACAGGGTAACGAATGAGCAGTTCTTC.

The gene calls are TRBV28 and TRBJ2-1; the match to TRBD2 covers 12 bases. The CDR3 consists of 17 residues. From germline, CDR1 is MDHEN and CDR2 SYDVKM. The junction had 13 bases not matched to a gene; V was cut back by 5 bases and J by 8 bases. Here the CDR3 reads CASSPQSTSGRGDEQFF. The CDR3 DNA reads as TGTGCCAGCAGTCCACAGTCGACTAGCGGGAGAGGGGATGAGCAGTTCTTC.

The table lists this clone with a count of one. The V call is TRBV11-3, the J call TRBJ2-2; 8 positions match TRBD2. The V gene end was trimmed by 5 bases and the J gene end by 7 bases; junction bases not matched to a gene: 9. The CDR3 length is 15 residues. Germline CDR1 is SGHNT and CDR2 is YENEEA. This CDR3 is CASSTGTSGGGELFF. As DNA, the CDR3 is TGTGCCAGCAGCACCGGGACTAGTGGAGGCGGGGAGCTGTTTTTT.

This rearrangement joins TRBV7-8 to TRBJ2-7; D is unclear. Germline CDR1 reads SGHVS; CDR2 reads FQNEAQ. The CDR3 contains 16 residues. Deletions cut 2 bases from V and 3 bases from J, with 17 bases between. In DNA, the CDR3 is TGTGCCAGCAGCTTAATTTTCACGCCGCGAGACTACGAGCAGTACTTC. Translation gives CASSLIFTPRDYEQYF. The entire variable domain, with the rest obtained from reference TRBV7-8 and TRBJ2-7, is as follows: GAGVSQSPRYKVAKRGQDVALRCDPISGHVSLFWYQQALGQGPEFLTYFQNEAQLDKSGLPSDRFFAERPEGSVSTLKIQRTQQEDSAVYLCASSLIFTPRDYEQYFGPGTRLTVT.

In its sample, this clone was seen a few times. The V gene is TRBV7-9, the J gene TRBJ2-2; maybe TRBD1 (5 bases). Trimming pared 5 bases from V and 5 bases from J, leaving 12 bases between. Germline CDR1 reads SEHNR; CDR2 reads FQNEAQ (reference sequence). CDR3 length: 14 amino acids. CDR3 region: CASSPRQGTGELFF. The CDR3 region has the DNA TGTGCCAGCAGCCCGCGGCAGGGTACCGGGGAGCTGTTTTTT.